The rows below give T cell receptor beta chains drawn from one sample of a study of glioma-infiltrating T cells. TCRdb re-derived calls from the multiplex PCR reads in MiXCR, one entry per CDR3 protein. In the table there are under 200,000 distinct CDR3 sequences, around 40% of which are singletons. The material sequenced was glioma tissue, nonneoplastic brain tissue, or PBMCs (not recorded which). The receptors were sampled from a human donor with low-grade glioma or glioblastoma, undergoing nonglioma brain surgery, or in good health (not recorded which). Both conserved end residues are part of each CDR3. The D gene is left open where the match is weak. For some rows the clone size is stated as once, few or many, or as a class when expanded; others skip it.

.,.,TRBV27,TRBJ1-1,TGTGCCAGCAATGAAACGGGGATACCTCTTGAAGCTTTCTTT,CASNETGIPLEAFF
many,.,TRBV12-3/TRBV12-4,TRBJ2-1,TGTGCCAGCAGTTTAACTACATCCTACAATGAGCAGTTCTTC,CASSLTTSYNEQFF
.,.,TRBV30,TRBJ1-1,TGTGCCCGGAGGGCAGGATCGAACACTGAAGCTTTCTTT,CARRAGSNTEAFF
many,TRBD1,TRBV27,TRBJ2-7,TGTGCCAGCAGTTTTGGGGGGACAGGTTCCGAGCAGTACTTC,CASSFGGTGSEQYF
.,TRBD2,TRBV6-6,TRBJ2-1,TGTGCCAGCAGAACTTATACTAGCGGTATTTACAATGAGAAGTTCTTC,CASRTYTSGIYNEKFF
many,.,TRBV20-1,TRBJ2-3,TGCAGTGCTAGGGTCAGAGCAGATACGCAGTATTTT,CSARVRADTQYF
.,TRBD1,TRBV3-1,TRBJ2-7,TGTGCCAGCAGCCAAGAGAGAGGAATAAAGGGACAGACAGAGCAGTACTTC,CASSQERGIKGQTEQYF
many,.,TRBV20-1,TRBJ2-7,TGCAGTGCTAGAGATCTTAACGGGGACGAGCAGTACTTC,CSARDLNGDEQYF
many,TRBD1,TRBV27,TRBJ2-7,TGTGCCAGCAGTGCGTCCGGGACAGGGTCCGAGCAGTACTTC,CASSASGTGSEQYF
many,.,TRBV6-6,TRBJ2-7,TGTGCCAGCAGTTACTCGAGATCCTACGAGCAGTACTTC,CASSYSRSYEQYF
few,.,TRBV4-1,TRBJ2-3,TGCGCCAGCAGCCAAGGTTGGCTACGGCGCCGCACAGATACGCAGTATTTT,CASSQGWLRRRTDTQYF
many,TRBD2,TRBV20-1,TRBJ2-1,TGCAGTGCTACCCTCGGGGCTAGCGGGAGTGGTGAGCAGTTCTTC,CSATLGASGSGEQFF
.,.,TRBV19,TRBJ2-7,TGTGCCAGTAGTATAGAGACGGATATATCCTACGAGCAGTACTTC,CASSIETDISYEQYF
.,.,TRBV6-2/TRBV6-3,TRBJ2-1,TGTGCCAGCAGTTACGGAGGGAGCTATGAGCAGTTCTTC,CASSYGGSYEQFF
.,TRBD2,TRBV4-3,TRBJ2-1,TGCGCCAGCAGCCTTAGCGGACTAGCGGGAATCCCGGGTGGGCAGTTCTTC,CASSLSGLAGIPGGQFF
.,TRBD1,TRBV28,TRBJ2-7,TGTGCCAGCAGTTTCGCGATTGTGAGGACGACGGGACAGGGGGTGGATGAGCAGTACTTC,CASSFAIVRTTGQGVDEQYF
many,.,TRBV20-1,TRBJ2-1,TGCAGTGCTCCCGGGGTTATTGAGCAGTTCTTC,CSAPGVIEQFF
few,TRBD2,TRBV6-1,TRBJ2-7,TGTGCCAGCAGAACGGGGACTAGCGGGAGTTTCGAGCAGTACTTC,CASRTGTSGSFEQYF
.,.,TRBV6-2/TRBV6-3,TRBJ2-1,TGTGCCAGCAGGACCACTAGGGGAGGACCCTACAATGAGCAGTCCTTC,CASRTTRGGPYNEQSF
many,.,TRBV20-1,TRBJ2-3,TGCAGTGCTAGTGTTACGGGAATCTCAGATACGCAGTATTTT,CSASVTGISDTQYF
few,TRBD2,TRBV20-1,TRBJ2-1,TGCAGTGCTAGCCGCTTGTACGATTCCGGGACTAGCGGGGGCAATGAGCAGTTCTTC,CSASRLYDSGTSGGNEQFF
.,.,TRBV29-1,TRBJ2-2,TGCAGCGTTGCAGATCGCAGGGTGAACACCGGGGAGCTGTTTTTT,CSVADRRVNTGELFF
many,TRBD2,TRBV28,TRBJ2-7,TGTGCCAGCAGTCCTAGGACTAGCGGAACCTACGAGCAGTACTTC,CASSPRTSGTYEQYF
.,.,TRBV27,TRBJ2-1,TGTGCCAGAAGTTTAAACCACCCGGAGCAGTTCTTC,CARSLNHPEQFF
many,TRBD1,TRBV6-6,TRBJ2-1,TGTGCCAGCAGTTACGACAGGGGACGGGGTGAGCAGTTCTTC,CASSYDRGRGEQFF
.,.,TRBV3-1,TRBJ2-1,TGTGCCAGCAGCCAAGACGGGAGAAACTACAATGAGCAGTTCTTC,CASSQDGRNYNEQFF
many,.,TRBV19,TRBJ2-1,TGTGCCAGTAGTCGGGACATTCTTAGTCTAAATGAGCAGTTCTTC,CASSRDILSLNEQFF
many,.,TRBV5-1,TRBJ1-1,TGCGCCAGCAGCTATAAGGGCACTGAAGCTTTCTTT,CASSYKGTEAFF
.,TRBD2,TRBV28,TRBJ2-1,TGTGCCAGCAGCGTAGCGGGAGGGCGAAATGAGCAGTTCTTC,CASSVAGGRNEQFF
many,.,TRBV15,TRBJ2-1,TGTGCCACCAGCAATGCGGAGAGATACAATGAGCAGTTCTTC,CATSNAERYNEQFF
many,TRBD2,TRBV4-2,TRBJ2-5,TGTGCCAGCAGCCCCCAGGCGGGAGGGCAGGAGACCCAGTACTTC,CASSPQAGGQETQYF
many,.,TRBV6-1,TRBJ2-3,TGTGCCAGCAGTTTCGGAGTCACAGATACGCAGTATTTT,CASSFGVTDTQYF
few,TRBD2,TRBV4-2,TRBJ2-1,TGTGCCAGCAGCACCGGGACTAGCGGGAGGGGGAGCTCCTACAATGAGCAGTTCTTC,CASSTGTSGRGSSYNEQFF
.,.,TRBV28,TRBJ2-1,TGTGCCAGCAGTTTAGGGCGGACCTACTACAATGAGCAGCTCTTT,CASSLGRTYYNEQLF
many,TRBD1,TRBV20-1,TRBJ2-7,TGCAGTGCTAGCACTAGGGACGGGACAGGGCGAAGGGAGCAGTACTTC,CSASTRDGTGRREQYF